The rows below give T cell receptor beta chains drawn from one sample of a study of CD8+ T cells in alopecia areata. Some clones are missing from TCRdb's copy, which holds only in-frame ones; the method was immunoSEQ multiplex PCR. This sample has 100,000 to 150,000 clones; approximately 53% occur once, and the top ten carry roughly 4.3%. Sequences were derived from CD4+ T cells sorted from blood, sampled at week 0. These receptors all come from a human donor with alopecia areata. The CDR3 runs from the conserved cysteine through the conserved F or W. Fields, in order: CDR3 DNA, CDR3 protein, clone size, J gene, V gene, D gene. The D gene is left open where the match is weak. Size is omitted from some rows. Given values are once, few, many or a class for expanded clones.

CDR3nt: TGTGCCACCAGCAGAGGAGGAGGGGCTTACAATGAGCAGTTCTTC; CDR3aa: CATSRGGGAYNEQFF; abundance: .; j_gene: TRBJ2-1; v_gene: TRBV15; d_gene: .
CDR3nt: TGCGCCAGCAGTCAAGGGGACGTGAGCAATCAGCCCCAGCATTTT; CDR3aa: CASSQGDVSNQPQHF; abundance: .; j_gene: TRBJ1-5; v_gene: TRBV23-1; d_gene: .
CDR3nt: TGTGCCAGCAGTTGGGCGGTGAACACTGAAGCTTTCTTT; CDR3aa: CASSWAVNTEAFF; abundance: .; j_gene: TRBJ1-1; v_gene: TRBV7-8; d_gene: .
CDR3nt: TGTGCCAGTAGTATACGGGCAAGTTATCAGCCCCAGCATTTT; CDR3aa: CASSIRASYQPQHF; abundance: .; j_gene: TRBJ1-5; v_gene: TRBV19; d_gene: .
CDR3nt: TGCGCCAGCAGCCAAGGACAGATCTATGGCTACACCTTC; CDR3aa: CASSQGQIYGYTF; abundance: .; j_gene: TRBJ1-2; v_gene: TRBV4-1; d_gene: .
CDR3nt: TGTGCCAGCAGTCGGCTTGGCGCATGGGAGACCCAGTACTTC; CDR3aa: CASSRLGAWETQYF; abundance: .; j_gene: TRBJ2-5; v_gene: TRBV6-6; d_gene: .
CDR3nt: TGTGCCAGCAGCTTATTAGCGGGAGGAGCCTACGAGCAGTACTTC; CDR3aa: CASSLLAGGAYEQYF; abundance: .; j_gene: TRBJ2-7; v_gene: TRBV7-2; d_gene: TRBD2
CDR3nt: TGTGCCAGCAGCGTAGGGACTAGCGGAGCTCCAAACACCGGGGAGCTGTTTTTT; CDR3aa: CASSVGTSGAPNTGELFF; abundance: .; j_gene: TRBJ2-2; v_gene: TRBV9; d_gene: TRBD2
CDR3nt: TGTGCCAGCAGCCTGGGGTCAAGGAGAAATGAAAAACTGTTTTTT; CDR3aa: CASSLGSRRNEKLFF; abundance: .; j_gene: TRBJ1-4; v_gene: TRBV7-2; d_gene: .
CDR3nt: TGTGCCAGCAGTGAAGCAGGGCAGCTAGCCAAAAACATTCAGTACTTC; CDR3aa: CASSEAGQLAKNIQYF; abundance: .; j_gene: TRBJ2-4; v_gene: TRBV6-1; d_gene: .
CDR3nt: TGCAGCTTCCTGGGGGCGGGGGTGAACAATGAGCAGTTCTTC; CDR3aa: CSFLGAGVNNEQFF; abundance: once; j_gene: TRBJ2-1; v_gene: TRBV29-1; d_gene: .
CDR3nt: TGTGCCAGCAGCTTGGCGGCCGGGGCCGAGCAGTACTTC; CDR3aa: CASSLAAGAEQYF; abundance: .; j_gene: TRBJ2-7; v_gene: TRBV7-3; d_gene: .
CDR3nt: TGTGCCAGCGGACCAAGGCAGTCCTCCTACGAGCAGTACTTC; CDR3aa: CASGPRQSSYEQYF; abundance: few; j_gene: TRBJ2-7; v_gene: TRBV7-2; d_gene: .
CDR3nt: TGTGCCATCAGTAGGGACAGGGAGGGCTACACCTTC; CDR3aa: CAISRDREGYTF; abundance: few; j_gene: TRBJ1-2; v_gene: TRBV10-3; d_gene: TRBD1
CDR3nt: TGTGCCAGCAGACGGGGACAGGGTAAGGGAATTGCTGGCTACACCTTC; CDR3aa: CASRRGQGKGIAGYTF; abundance: .; j_gene: TRBJ1-2; v_gene: TRBV27; d_gene: TRBD1